This is a list of T cell receptor beta chains from one sample in a study of T cell responses to AZD1222 COVID-19 vaccine. The assay was immunoSEQ multiplex PCR, and TCRdb's table has in-frame clones only and misses some. The sample has approximately 120,000 clones, around nine tenths seen once; the top ten hold 7.2%. Sequenced material: peripheral blood, taken on day 0 of AZD1222 vaccination. These receptors were collected from an adult in good health. Each CDR3 is given with its conserved first and last residue. The D gene is left open where the match is weak. The size of a clone is reported for some rows only, either as once, few or many, or as a class for expanded clones.

>TRBD1|TRBV10-3|once|TRBJ1-4
TGTGCCATCAGTGTTGACAGGGGCCTTAATGAAAAACTGTTTTTT
CAISVDRGLNEKLFF
>-|TRBV28|once|TRBJ1-2
TGTGCCAGCAAGGCAGGAATACTAATGGGCTACACCTTC
CASKAGILMGYTF
>-|TRBV7-2|-|TRBJ2-1
TGTGCCAGCAGCTTAGACTCACCAAGGCAGAAGCAGTTCTTC
CASSLDSPRQKQFF
>-|TRBV9|few|TRBJ2-1
TGTGCCAGCAGCCCCCAGGTGCGGGACTCCTACAATGAGCAGTTCTTC
CASSPQVRDSYNEQFF
>-|TRBV7-8|-|TRBJ1-5
TGTGCCAGCAGCTTAGAGAGAAGGGGTGACCAGCCCCAGCATTTT
CASSLERRGDQPQHF
>-|TRBV9|-|TRBJ2-7
TGTGCCAGCAGCGTAGCTTTCAACTACGAGCAGTACTTC
CASSVAFNYEQYF
>-|TRBV5-1|-|TRBJ2-1
TGCGCCAGCAGCTCCTCCGACAGGTGGGGGGCCAATGAGCAGTTCTTC
CASSSSDRWGANEQFF
>-|TRBV29-1|-|TRBJ2-4
TGCAGCGTTGAAGAGGGGGCAGGAAACATTCAGTACTTC
CSVEEGAGNIQYF
>-|TRBV9|-|TRBJ1-3
TGTGCCAGCAGCGTAGATCTAGGTGGAAACACCATATATTTT
CASSVDLGGNTIYF
>TRBD1|TRBV5-1|-|TRBJ1-1
TGCGCCAGCAGCAGGACAGGGGGGTACACTGAAGCTTTCTTT
CASSRTGGYTEAFF
>-|TRBV15|-|TRBJ1-1
TGTGCCACCAGCAGCGCCCCGGGACGCCTCGGGGGTCACACTGAAGCTTTCTTT
CATSSAPGRLGGHTEAFF
>-|TRBV15|-|TRBJ1-1
TGTGCCACCAGCAGAGATTTGGAGGGGAGCACTGAAGCTTTCTTT
CATSRDLEGSTEAFF
>TRBD1|TRBV27|-|TRBJ1-4
TGTGCCAGCAGTTTTCTGGACAGGGGTGAAAAACTGTTTTTT
CASSFLDRGEKLFF
>TRBD1|TRBV9|-|TRBJ2-1
TGTGCCAGCAGCGTTTCGGACAGGGTCAACAATGAGCAGTTCTTC
CASSVSDRVNNEQFF
>TRBD1|TRBV24-1|-|TRBJ2-5
TGTGCCACCAGTGATTCCAGGGGGCTGGGTGAGACCCAGTACTTC
CATSDSRGLGETQYF
>-|TRBV18|-|TRBJ2-5
TGTGCCAGCTCAAACCCCTTTCAGCGACAGACCCAGTACTTC
CASSNPFQRQTQYF
>-|TRBV5-1|once|TRBJ2-7
TGCGCCAGCAGCTTGGCGACAGGAAGTGCCTACGAGCAGTACTTC
CASSLATGSAYEQYF
>TRBD2|TRBV6-2/TRBV6-3|-|TRBJ2-7
TGTGCCAGCAGTTACTTAGCGGGAGTTTCCAGCGAGCAGTACTTC
CASSYLAGVSSEQYF
>TRBD1|TRBV4-3|once|TRBJ1-6
TGCGCCAGCAGCCAAGACGGGACAGCAGTAGGTTCACCCCTCCACTTT
CASSQDGTAVGSPLHF
>-|TRBV28|-|TRBJ2-3
TGTGCCTCCGAGGGGCGGGGAGATACGCAGTATTTT
CASEGRGDTQYF
>TRBD2|TRBV29-1|-|TRBJ2-1
TGCAGCGTCGGTCGGGGGGTCTTC
CSVGRGVF
>-|TRBV6-2/TRBV6-3|-|TRBJ1-2
TGTGCCAGCAGTTACTCGAGAGGCGGGGAGAACTATGGCTACACCTTC
CASSYSRGGENYGYTF
>-|TRBV10-1|-|TRBJ1-6
TGCGCTAGCAGTGCCCGAGAAAATTCACCCCTCCACTTT
CASSARENSPLHF
>-|TRBV20-1|-|TRBJ2-1
TGCAGTGGGGGCAGATACAATGAGCAGTTCTTC
CSGGRYNEQFF
>TRBD2|TRBV3-1/TRBV3-2|-|TRBJ2-3
TGTGCCAGCAGCCGGAGTGCGGGAGATGCAGATACGCAGTATTTT
CASSRSAGDADTQYF
>-|TRBV3-1/TRBV3-2|-|TRBJ2-7
TGTGCCAGCAGCCAAGGCCGGGAGAGCAACGAGCAGTACTTC
CASSQGRESNEQYF
>-|TRBV14|-|TRBJ2-2
TGTGCCAGCAGCCGCCTGGGAAGGACTCACACCGGGGAGCTGTTTTTT
CASSRLGRTHTGELFF
>TRBD1|TRBV9|-|TRBJ1-1
TGTGCCAGCAGCGCCCTCGGAGGGGGCGGGGTTGAAGCTTTCTTT
CASSALGGGGVEAFF
>-|TRBV18|-|TRBJ2-5
TGTGCCAGCTCGCCCGGGACCTCTCTCCAAGAGACCCAGTACTTC
CASSPGTSLQETQYF
>TRBD1|TRBV6-6|-|TRBJ1-1
TGTGCCAGCAGTTACCCCGACAGGGTAGAGACTGAAGCTTTCTTT
CASSYPDRVETEAFF
>TRBD1|TRBV6-5|-|TRBJ1-6
TGTGCCAGCAGATCCGGGACAGCTCATAATTCACCCCTCCACTTT
CASRSGTAHNSPLHF
>-|TRBV7-8|-|TRBJ2-3
TGTGCCAGCAGCTTAGAATTAGGGAACACAGATACGCAGTATTTT
CASSLELGNTDTQYF
>-|TRBV6-4|-|TRBJ1-1
TGTGCCAGCAGTGATCGGGTTGGAGCTGAAGCTTTCTTT
CASSDRVGAEAFF
>-|TRBV30|-|TRBJ1-1
TGTGCCTGGGGAGACCACACACCGAACACTGAAGCTTTCTTT
CAWGDHTPNTEAFF
>-|TRBV18|-|TRBJ1-6
TGTGCCAGCTCACCACAGAGGGAATCACCCCTCCACTTT
CASSPQRESPLHF
>-|TRBV18|-|TRBJ2-3
TGTGCCAGCTCACCCCTCCAGGGCGGGTCCGCGGTTACGCAGTATTTT
CASSPLQGGSAVTQYF
>-|TRBV7-6|once|TRBJ2-3
TGTGCCAGCCAAAAGGGGTCCTCTAGCACAGATACGCAGTATTTT
CASQKGSSSTDTQYF
>TRBD2|TRBV5-4|-|TRBJ2-1
TGTGCCAGCAGCCGGGAGGTCAGTAGCAATGAGCAGTTCTTC
CASSREVSSNEQFF
>-|TRBV28|once|TRBJ1-2
TGTGCCAGCAGTTTGCGTGGAGACGGCTACACCTTC
CASSLRGDGYTF
>TRBD2|TRBV9|-|TRBJ2-1
TGTGCCAGCAGCCTACGGACTAGCGGGAGGGGTATCTACAATGAGCAGTTCTTC
CASSLRTSGRGIYNEQFF
>-|TRBV19|-|TRBJ1-5
TGTGCCAGTAGTATAAGCAATCAGCCCCAGCATTTT
CASSISNQPQHF
>TRBD2|TRBV27|-|TRBJ2-2
TGTGCCAGCAGTGGCGGGACTATTAGCACCGGGGAGCTGTTTTTT
CASSGGTISTGELFF
>TRBD1|TRBV5-1|-|TRBJ2-1
TGCGCCAGCAGCTTGATAACAGGGGGTAGCAATGAGCAGTTCTTC
CASSLITGGSNEQFF
>-|TRBV3-1/TRBV3-2|-|TRBJ1-5
TGTGCCAGCAGCCCCTTCGGCGATAATCAGCCCCAGCATTTT
CASSPFGDNQPQHF
>-|TRBV12-3/TRBV12-4|-|TRBJ1-5
TGTGCCAGCGGGGGCGGGGGACAGCCCCAGCATTTT
CASGGGGQPQHF
>-|TRBV6-1|-|TRBJ2-4
TGTGCCAGCAGTGCGTTGGGGGGATCAGCCAAAAACATTCAGTACTTC
CASSALGGSAKNIQYF
>-|TRBV6-5|-|TRBJ2-7
TGTGCCAGCAGTCCGACCGCATCTTTTTACGAGCAGTACTTC
CASSPTASFYEQYF
>-|TRBV5-1|-|TRBJ2-1
TGCGCCAGCAGGGAGGGATACAATGAGCAGTTCTTC
CASREGYNEQFF
>-|TRBV15|once|TRBJ1-2
TGTGCCACCAAAGGGGGTCCCTATGGCTACACCTTC
CATKGGPYGYTF
>-|TRBV25-1|-|TRBJ2-7
TGTGCCAGCAGTGAATACTCCGGTGCCACCGCCTTATACGAGCAGTACTTC
CASSEYSGATALYEQYF